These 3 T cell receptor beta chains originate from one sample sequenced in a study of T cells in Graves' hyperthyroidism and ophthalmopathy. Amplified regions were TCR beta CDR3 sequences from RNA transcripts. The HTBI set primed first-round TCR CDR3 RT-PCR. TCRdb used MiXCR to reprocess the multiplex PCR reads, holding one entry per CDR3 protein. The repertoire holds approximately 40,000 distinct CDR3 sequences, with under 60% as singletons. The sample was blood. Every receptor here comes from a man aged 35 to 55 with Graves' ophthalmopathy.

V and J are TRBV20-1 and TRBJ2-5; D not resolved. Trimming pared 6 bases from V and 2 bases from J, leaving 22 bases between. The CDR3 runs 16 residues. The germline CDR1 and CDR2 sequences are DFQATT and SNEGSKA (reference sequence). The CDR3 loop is CSAIHRRRNLQETQYF. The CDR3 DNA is TGCAGTGCCATCCACCGAAGACGTAATTTACAAGAGACCCAGTACTTC.

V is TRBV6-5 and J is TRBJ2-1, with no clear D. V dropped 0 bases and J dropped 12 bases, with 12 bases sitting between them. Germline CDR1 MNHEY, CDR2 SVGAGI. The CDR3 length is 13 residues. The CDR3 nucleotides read TGTGCCAGCAGTTACTCGTCCGGAGATACGCAGTTCTTC. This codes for CASSYSSGDTQFF.

The DNA of the CDR3 is TGTGCCAGTAGTACCTCACAGGGGACGGATCAGCCCCAGCATTTT. Its protein product is CASSTSQGTDQPQHF. V is TRBV19 and J is TRBJ1-5; 7 nucleotides align to TRBD1. V lost 4 bases and J lost 5; bases outside the gene matches: 8. Germline-derived CDR1 and CDR2 are LNHDA and SQIVND (reference sequence). CDR3 length: 15 amino acids.